This T cell receptor beta chain appears in the sequencing data of a study of early stage breast cancer tumors. Study background: Of some 16 invasive breast tumors, twelve were hormone receptor-positive, HER2-negative. General study findings and limits: Most shared enriched TCRB sequences were commonly generated ones.

Regarding this clone: Its matching antigen is unknown.

With 0 bases removed from V and 6 bases from J, the gap between germline ends came to 7 bases. The CDR3 sequence is 12 residues long. Germline V gives CDR1 SGHRS, CDR2 YFSETQ. Measured with immunoSEQ multiplex PCR; TCRdb has only the in-frame clones, and not every one. Of 69,000 or so clones detected, 75% to 90% appear once; the ten largest clones hold approximately 4.5%. The TCR originated in a person aged 40-50 years with breast cancer. The rearrangement uses TRBV5-1 and TRBJ2-7; tentatively, D is TRBD1 (6 bases). The sample taken for sequencing was blood. CDR3 DNA: TGCGCCAGCAGCTTGGAAGGGGGCGAGCAGTACTTC. Residues: CASSLEGGEQYF.